This passage covers 5 T cell receptor beta chains from one sample sequenced in a study of metastatic and nonmetastatic thyroid tumors. Every patient was untreated before thyroid surgery. Using MiXCR, TCRdb re-called clones from the PCR reads. The profile shows about 2,500 clones, around 25% of them singletons. Specimen: adjacent normal tissue. Receptor source: a male donor with papillary thyroid cancer or a benign thyroid nodule (not recorded which). Some clones in this sample may be carry-over from other donors' samples.

By share, this clone ranks as medium-sized. The same CDR3 also results from other DNA sequences found in this sample. V usage is TRBV7-6 and J usage is TRBJ1-1; no clear D. Germline CDR1 and CDR2: SGHVS and FNYEAQ. CDR3 length: 13 amino acids. Trimming removed 9 bases from V and 0 bases from J, with 11 bases in between. The CDR3 nucleotides read TGTGCCAGTAGTGCCGGATTGAACACTGAAGCTTTCTTT. Residues: CASSAGLNTEAFF.

This clone is large within its sample. The rearrangement links TRBV2 to TRBJ2-7, with D unresolved. CDR1 is SNHLY, CDR2 FYNNEI, per germline. CDR3 length: 13 amino acids. Between the trimmed V and J ends, which lost 1 base and 6 bases, there was a span of 10 bases. This chain's CDR3 is CASSEEKGAEQYF. CDR3 in DNA: TGTGCCAGCAGTGAAGAAAAAGGTGCCGAGCAGTACTTC.

This clone was picked up a small number of times. The V call is TRBV6-1, the J call TRBJ1-2; a weak D match, TRBD1 (6 bases). Trimming pared 4 bases from V and 0 bases from J, leaving 15 bases between. The CDR3 is 16 amino acids. CDR1 is MNHNS, CDR2 SASEGT, per germline. The CDR3 coding sequence is TGTGCCAGCAGTGGTAGAGACAGGCCAACTAACTATGGCTACACCTTC. Protein: CASSGRDRPTNYGYTF.

This clone turned up a few times. The chain has TRBV19 and TRBJ1-1; D remains ambiguous. Trimming removed 5 bases from V and 7 bases from J, with 8 bases in between. This CDR3 contains 11 residues. Germline V lookup: CDR1 LNHDA, CDR2 SQIVND (reference sequence). Written as DNA, the CDR3 is TGTGCCAGTAGTCGAAGATTTGAAGCTTTCTTT. It translates to CASSRRFEAFF.

By share, this clone ranks as medium-sized (0.01 to 0.1%). The chain couples TRBV5-6 to TRBJ2-7, with D possibly being TRBD2 (6 bases). CDR3 size: 16 residues. The germline CDR1 and CDR2 sequences are SGHDT and YYEEEE. V lost 2 bases, J lost 1 base, and 16 bases lay in between. CDR3 amino acids: CASSFWRGSGSYEQYF. The CDR3 DNA reads TGTGCCAGCAGCTTTTGGAGGGGATCGGGGTCCTACGAGCAGTACTTC.